The rows below give T cell receptor beta chains drawn from one sample of a study of shared clonotypes between healthy human individuals. The table came from immunoSEQ multiplex PCR; TCRdb's copy has only in-frame clones and leaves some out. Of under 1,100,000 clones listed, more than 65% are singletons. Sequenced material: memory CD4+ T cells sorted from blood. The receptors shown here come from a man aged 18 to 29 in good health. Each CDR3 is given with its conserved first and last residue. The D gene is left open where the match is weak.

j_call v_call d_call cdr3_aa cdr3_nt
TRBJ1-1 TRBV11-1 TRBD1 CASSDDRGPEAFF TGTGCCAGCAGCGACGACAGGGGTCCTGAAGCTTTCTTT
TRBJ1-1 TRBV5-1 NA CASSSQGYTEAFF TGCGCCAGCAGCTCCCAGGGATACACTGAAGCTTTCTTT
TRBJ1-3 TRBV6-5 TRBD1 CASSYWTGSGNTIYF TGTGCCAGCAGTTACTGGACAGGGTCTGGAAACACCATATATTTT
TRBJ1-4 TRBV5-1 NA CASSWAGYDEKLFF TGCGCCAGCAGCTGGGCCGGGTACGATGAAAAACTGTTTTTT
TRBJ2-1 TRBV15 NA CATSREGGPYNEQFF TGTGCCACCAGCAGAGAGGGGGGTCCCTACAATGAGCAGTTCTTC
TRBJ1-5 TRBV19 NA CATNRDPNQPQHF TGTGCCACCAACCGGGACCCCAATCAGCCCCAGCATTTT
TRBJ2-1 TRBV28 NA CASSPGLPRFF TGTGCCAGCAGCCCAGGACTACCGCGCTTCTTC
TRBJ2-2 TRBV7-8 NA CASSLAAGNTGELFF TGTGCCAGCAGCTTAGCGGCGGGGAACACCGGGGAGCTGTTTTTT
TRBJ2-7 TRBV27 NA CASSRGQFYEQYF TGTGCCAGCAGCCGCGGACAGTTCTACGAGCAGTACTTC
TRBJ2-3 TRBV6-1 NA CASRPGAREADTQYF TGTGCCAGCAGACCGGGCGCCCGTGAGGCAGATACGCAGTATTTT
TRBJ1-1 TRBV7-9 NA CASSLPTLMNTEAFF TGTGCCAGCAGCCTTCCGACCCTCATGAACACTGAAGCTTTCTTT